The present entry profiles one T cell receptor (beta chain) with its context. The antigen remains unidentified. The data belong to a study of T cell responses to AZD1222 COVID-19 vaccine. Study findings and constraints: A reported finding is that nearly half of spike-specific TCRs target unmutated variant regions. An increase in Spike-specific TCR breadth and depth was observed after two AZD1222 doses.

Repertoires were generated with immunoSEQ multiplex PCR, while TCRdb's copy carries only in-frame clones and drops some. In the table there are 30,000 to 35,000 clones, more than 75% of which are singletons. The CDR3 has 16 amino acids. Unmatched junction bases numbered 8, after V lost 1 base and J lost 6 bases. Germline CDR1 reads LGHDT; CDR2 reads YNNKEL (reference sequence). The rearrangement joins TRBV3-1 (or the pseudogene TRBV3-2) to TRBJ2-1, with TRBD2 matching 8 bases. The receptor was isolated from an adult who received the AZD1222 COVID-19 vaccine. The material sequenced was peripheral blood, taken 28 days after the second AZD1222 dose. The CDR3 here is CASSQALGGRRNEQFF. CDR3 sequence (DNA): TGTGCCAGCAGCCAAGCCTTGGGCGGGAGGCGCAATGAGCAGTTCTTC.